These 27 T cell receptor beta chains were all obtained from the same sample, sequenced in a study of blood T cell repertoires in COVID-19. Clones were sequenced by immunoSEQ multiplex PCR, and TCRdb holds only the in-frame ones, with some missing. The sample holds approximately 230,000 clones, roughly three quarters seen once. Sequenced material: peripheral blood. The source of these receptors is a woman between 40 and 55 years old with active or convalescent COVID-19.

The CDR3 spells CSVESDMGSYTF. CDR3 sequence (DNA): TGCAGCGTTGAGTCGGACATGGGAAGCTACACCTTC. The chain couples TRBV29-1 to TRBJ1-2, with a possible D match to TRBD1 (5 bases). Per the germline V gene, CDR1 is SQVTM and CDR2 is ANQGSEA. The CDR3 covers 12 residues. V dropped 3 bases and J dropped 9 bases, with 14 bases sitting between them.

This chain joins TRBV11-2 and TRBJ1-4; 8 bases align to TRBD1. Germline V gene sequence: CDR1 SGHAT, CDR2 FQNNGV. V lost 5 bases and J lost 10; bases outside the gene matches: 15. CDR3 size: 16 residues. CDR3 coding DNA: TGTGCCAGCAGCGCGATCCCGGGACAGGAACTTGGAAAACTGTTTTTT. The encoded protein is CASSAIPGQELGKLFF.

The CDR3 sequence is CASSLDRSTDTQYF. The CDR3, as DNA: TGTGCCAGCAGCTTGGACAGGTCCACAGATACGCAGTATTTT. The chain has TRBV5-5 and TRBJ2-3, with D perhaps matching TRBD1 (5 bases). The CDR3 covers 14 residues. The V end was cut by 0 bases, the J end by 2 bases, with 7 bases between. CDR1 is SGHKS, CDR2 YYEKEE, per germline (reference sequence).

V usage is TRBV6-4 and J usage is TRBJ1-6; D is possibly TRBD1 (5 bases). Germline values: CDR1 MRHNA, CDR2 SNTAGT. V lost 6 bases, J lost 7 bases, and 19 bases lay in between. The CDR3 is made up of 16 amino acids. The DNA of the CDR3 is TGTGCCAGCAGCCCCTTTGGGGGGACGGCGAATTCACCCCTCCACTTT. This translates into CASSPFGGTANSPLHF.

The chain employs TRBV3-1 (or the pseudogene TRBV3-2) and TRBJ1-4, with D unresolved. Trimming took off 0 bases at V and 0 bases at J, with 8 bases between the two ends. Germline lookup yields CDR1 LGHDT and CDR2 YNNKEL (reference sequence). There are 16 residues in the CDR3. The CDR3 DNA sequence: TGTGCCAGCAGCCAAGACAGGACTGCAACTAATGAAAAACTGTTTTTT. Amino acids: CASSQDRTATNEKLFF.

This chain connects TRBV27 to TRBJ2-1; the match to TRBD2 covers 9 bases. The CDR3 is 19 amino acids. After removal of 5 bases from V and 0 bases from J, the junction contained 14 bases not matched to a gene. Germline lookup yields CDR1 MNHEY and CDR2 SMNVEV (reference sequence). The CDR3 reads CASSRSGGPFKSSYNEQFF. In DNA, the CDR3 is TGTGCCAGCAGTCGTAGCGGGGGCCCTTTTAAAAGCTCCTACAATGAGCAGTTCTTC.

The chain joins TRBV27 to TRBJ2-7, with D possibly matching TRBD1 (5 bases). Per the germline V gene, CDR1 is MNHEY and CDR2 is SMNVEV (reference sequence). This CDR3 region has 13 residues. V shed 8 bases and J shed 0 bases, with 11 bases lying between them. The CDR3 region is CASGAVPSYEQYV. CDR3 sequence (DNA): TGTGCCAGCGGGGCAGTGCCCTCCTACGAGCAGTACGTC.

The CDR3: CASSPQGWGYTF. Written as DNA, the CDR3 is TGTGCCAGCAGCCCACAGGGATGGGGCTACACCTTC. This rearrangement joins TRBV3-1 (or the pseudogene TRBV3-2) to TRBJ1-2, with D tentatively TRBD1 (6 bases). V was cut by 4 bases and J by 8 bases, with 11 bases left in between. The CDR3 runs 12 residues. In germline, CDR1 is LGHDT, CDR2 YNNKEL (reference sequence).

J is TRBJ1-5 and V is TRBV5-6; D call uncertain. Trimming shortened V by 0 bases and J by 3 bases, and 7 bases separated the two germline ends. CDR3 length equals 14 residues. Germline-derived CDR1 and CDR2 are SGHDT and YYEEEE. CDR3: CASSLGALNQPQHF. The CDR3 DNA reads TGTGCCAGCAGCTTGGGGGCCCTCAATCAGCCCCAGCATTTT.

The gene calls are TRBV25-1 and TRBJ2-1; 13 nucleotides agree with TRBD2. Germline trimming cut 4 bases from V and 1 base from J; bases unmatched to any gene: 4. Germline lookup yields CDR1 MGHDK and CDR2 SYGVNS. The CDR3 contains 17 residues. This CDR3 reads CASSGGLAGASYNEQFF. In nucleotides, the CDR3 is TGTGCCAGCAGTGGAGGACTAGCGGGGGCTTCCTACAATGAGCAGTTCTTC.

This chain links TRBV5-4 with TRBJ2-1, with D uncertain. Trimming left V 1 base short and J 6 bases short, with 8 bases between. Germline-derived CDR1 and CDR2 are SGHNT and YYREEE (reference sequence). The CDR3 has 13 residues. The CDR3 coding sequence is TGTGCCAGCAGCTTGATACAGTTCAATGAGCAGTTCTTC. This sequence encodes CASSLIQFNEQFF.

J is TRBJ1-5 and V is TRBV5-1, with D tentatively TRBD1 (6 bases). The CDR3 runs 14 residues. V dropped 0 bases and J dropped 5 bases, with 9 bases sitting between them. The germline V gene has CDR1 SGHRS and CDR2 YFSETQ. The CDR3 is CASSLGGGDQPQHF. The CDR3, as DNA: TGCGCCAGCAGCTTGGGGGGGGGCGATCAGCCCCAGCATTTT.

The CDR3: CASSSAGYPNYGYTF. The CDR3 region has the DNA TGTGCCAGCAGTTCAGCAGGATACCCTAACTATGGCTACACCTTC. The chain is built from TRBV28 and TRBJ1-2; D gene ambiguous. V was cut by 4 bases and J by 0 bases, with 12 bases left in between. CDR1 MDHEN and CDR2 SYDVKM come from the germline V gene. CDR3 length: 15 residues.

DNA for the CDR3: TGTGCCTGTAGGGAGCCGGGGGAGACCCAGTACTTC. This sequence encodes CACREPGETQYF. The chain has TRBV30 and TRBJ2-5, with D perhaps matching TRBD2 (5 bases). The CDR3 is 12 amino acids. V shed 6 bases and J shed 5 bases, with 13 bases lying between them. Germline CDR1 and CDR2: GTSNPN and SVGIG (reference sequence). Drawing the rest from reference TRBV30 and TRBJ2-5, the complete variable domain is SQTIHQWPATLVQPVGSPLSLECTVEGTSNPNLYWYRQAAGRGLQLLFYSVGIGQISSEVPQNLSASRPQDRQFILSSKKLLLSDSGFYLCACREPGETQYFGPGTRLLVL.

In the case of this clone: At the DNA level, this CDR3 is encoded by other sequences in the same sample as well. This chain uses TRBV5-1 with TRBJ2-3; possibly TRBD1 for D (5 bases). V was trimmed by 1 base and J by 0 bases, leaving 6 bases between them. CDR3 length: 14 amino acids. Germline loops: CDR1 SGHRS, CDR2 YFSETQ. CDR3 protein: CASSLRQSTDTQYF. The CDR3 DNA reads TGCGCCAGCAGCTTGCGACAGAGCACAGATACGCAGTATTTT.

The chain links TRBV9 to TRBJ1-3; unclear D gene. CDR1 and CDR2 from the germline V gene are SGDLS and YYNGEE. Between the trimmed V and J ends, which lost 3 bases and 0 bases, there was a span of 10 bases. The CDR3 length is 15 residues. CDR3 DNA: TGTGCCAGCAGCGAGTCTGCGTACTCTGGAAACACCATATATTTT. It is translated as CASSESAYSGNTIYF.

The chain uses TRBV9 and TRBJ1-1; TRBD1 aligns across 11 bases. The CDR3 has 16 amino acids. Germline lookup yields CDR1 SGDLS and CDR2 YYNGEE. With 0 bases clipped from V and 3 bases from J, the junction kept 4 bases outside the gene matches. CDR3 residues: CASSVGTGGYDTEAFF. In nucleotides, the CDR3 is TGTGCCAGCAGCGTAGGGACAGGGGGCTACGACACTGAAGCTTTCTTT.

The chain joins TRBV2 to TRBJ2-2; 7 bases match TRBD2. Germline CDR1 and CDR2: SNHLY and FYNNEI. V was pared by 3 bases and J by 3 bases, with 4 bases of the junction left unmatched. This CDR3 is 15 amino acids long. The CDR3 DNA reads TGTGCCAGCAGTGATGGGGGGGTTGACACCGGGGAGCTGTTTTTT. Translated: CASSDGGVDTGELFF.

The V gene is TRBV7-9, the J gene TRBJ1-1, with 8 bases that match TRBD1. Germline V gene lookup returns CDR1 SEHNR and CDR2 FQNEAQ (reference sequence). Trimming took 3 bases from V and 0 from J; bases not matched to a gene: 3. The CDR3 extends over 15 amino acids. CDR3 in DNA: TGTGCCAGCAGCTTGGGGGACAGGTTGAACACTGAAGCTTTCTTT. It translates to CASSLGDRLNTEAFF.

V and J are TRBV7-9 and TRBJ1-6; D not resolved. The germline CDR1 and CDR2 sequences are SEHNR and FQNEAQ (reference sequence). CDR3 size: 15 residues. V was clipped by 6 bases and J by 7 bases, with 16 bases between them. The CDR3 loop is CASSQLNFGNSPLHF. CDR3 bases: TGTGCCAGCAGTCAACTCAATTTCGGGAATTCACCCCTCCACTTT. Together with reference TRBV7-9 and TRBJ1-6, the CDR3 gives the full variable domain: DTGVSQNPRHKITKRGQNVTFRCDPISEHNRLYWYRQTLGQGPEFLTYFQNEAQLEKSRLLSDRFSAERPKGSFSTLEIQRTEQGDSAMYLCASSQLNFGNSPLHFGNGTRLTVT.

The chain couples TRBV11-2 to TRBJ1-1, with a weak D call TRBD1 (5 bases). CDR1 SGHAT and CDR2 FQNNGV come from the germline V gene. This CDR3 is 12 amino acids long. Trimming cost V 0 bases and J 12 bases, with 11 bases left between them. CDR3 loop: CASSLDTGGTFF. The CDR3 nucleotides read TGTGCCAGCAGCTTAGACACGGGGGGGACTTTCTTT.

The chain carries TRBV9 and TRBJ2-2; 11 bases fit TRBD1. Trimming cost V 0 bases and J 7 bases; bases outside gene matches: 8. CDR3 length: 17 residues. Germline CDR1 is SGDLS and CDR2 is YYNGEE. The chain's CDR3 is CASSVAPDRGLYGELFF. The DNA for the CDR3 is TGTGCCAGCAGCGTAGCTCCGGACAGGGGGCTGTACGGGGAGCTGTTTTTT.

V usage is TRBV5-1 and J usage is TRBJ2-5; maybe TRBD1 (5 bases). The germline V gene encodes CDR1 SGHRS and CDR2 YFSETQ. The V gene lost 4 bases and the J gene lost 0 bases, with 10 bases spanning the gap. This CDR3 is 14 amino acids long. CDR3 residues: CASSQTTDQETQYF. The CDR3 DNA follows: TGCGCCAGCAGCCAAACGACAGACCAAGAGACCCAGTACTTC.

This chain connects TRBV5-4 to TRBJ2-5, with TRBD2 matching over 15 bases. With 4 bases clipped from V and 7 bases from J, the junction kept 14 bases outside the gene matches. There are 18 residues in the CDR3. Per germline, CDR1 SGHNT and CDR2 YYREEE (reference sequence). The CDR3 sequence: CASSAGLAGGDPRGTQYF. CDR3 sequence (DNA): TGTGCCAGCAGCGCTGGACTAGCGGGGGGGGATCCAAGAGGGACCCAGTACTTC.

This clone was recorded a few times. V usage is TRBV18 and J usage is TRBJ1-1; D uncertain. V lost 1 base and J lost 6, with 9 bases in between. The CDR3 totals 13 residues. CDR1 is KGHSH and CDR2 is LQKENI in the germline V gene. Here the CDR3 reads CASSPQAVSEAFF. CDR3 nucleotide sequence: TGTGCCAGCTCACCACAGGCGGTTTCTGAAGCTTTCTTT.

This clone was counted once. The rearrangement joins TRBV7-9 to TRBJ1-1; TRBD1 is a possible D gene (6 bases). The CDR3 sequence is 13 residues long. The germline V gene has CDR1 SEHNR and CDR2 FQNEAQ (reference sequence). Deletions cut 7 bases from V and 4 bases from J, with 13 bases between. CDR3 loop: CASNLEGGTEAFF. CDR3 DNA sequence: TGTGCCAGCAATCTGGAAGGGGGCACTGAAGCTTTCTTT.

V is TRBV9 and J is TRBJ2-1; 8 bases fit TRBD2. V gave up 3 bases and J gave up 9 bases; unmatched junction bases: 8. Germline V lookup: CDR1 SGDLS, CDR2 YYNGEE. This CDR3 comprises 14 residues. The CDR3 here is CASSALSGVGEQFF. The CDR3 DNA reads TGTGCCAGCAGCGCCCTTAGCGGGGTGGGTGAGCAGTTCTTC.